Sequencing of this TCR beta chain was carried out in a study of OX40 agonist ivuxolimab in advanced cancers. Overall study: Given to patients was ivuxolimab, an agonistic anti-OX40 (CD134) antibody. Previous treatment with anti-PD-1, anti-PD-L1 or anti-CTLA-4 therapy was allowed; roughly 40% had received some. The study, taken as a whole, reports: The authors also found low normalized T-cell clonal expansion in some nonresponders.

Autoimmune disease history or systemic immunosuppression led to patients being barred. Of note for this clone: What it binds is unknown.

Sequencing was performed with immunoSEQ multiplex PCR; in TCRdb, only in-frame clones are kept and a portion is missing. Of fewer than 70,000 clones in the sample, about 85% were seen once. The clonotype comes from an adult with an advanced solid tumor such as melanoma, head and neck, liver or kidney cancer. Sequenced here: CD4+ or CD8+ T cells sorted from blood, sampled in a trial of the OX40 agonist ivuxolimab.

This chain's CDR3 is CASSLGAAGMVETQYF. CDR3 coding DNA: TGTGCCAGCAGCTTAGGGGCCGCGGGAATGGTAGAGACCCAGTACTTC. The genes are TRBV7-3 and TRBJ2-5; maybe TRBD2 (6 bases). This CDR3 has 16 residues. Germline-derived CDR1 and CDR2 are SGHTA and FQGTGA. The V and J ends lost 2 bases and 4 bases respectively, with 17 bases between them.